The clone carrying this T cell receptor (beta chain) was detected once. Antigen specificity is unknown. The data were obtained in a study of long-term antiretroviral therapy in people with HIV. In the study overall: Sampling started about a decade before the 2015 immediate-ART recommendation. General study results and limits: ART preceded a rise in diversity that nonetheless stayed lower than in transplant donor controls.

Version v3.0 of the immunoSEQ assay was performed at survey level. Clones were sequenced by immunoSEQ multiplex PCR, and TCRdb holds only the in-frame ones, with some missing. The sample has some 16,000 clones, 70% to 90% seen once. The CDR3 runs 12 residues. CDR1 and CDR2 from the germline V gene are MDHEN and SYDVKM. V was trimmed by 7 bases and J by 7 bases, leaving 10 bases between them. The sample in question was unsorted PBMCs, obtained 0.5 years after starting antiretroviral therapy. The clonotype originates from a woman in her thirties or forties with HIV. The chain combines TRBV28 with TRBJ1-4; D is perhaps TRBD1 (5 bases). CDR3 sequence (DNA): TGTGCCAGCATGGGGCGGCTTGAAAAACTGTTTTTT. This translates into CASMGRLEKLFF. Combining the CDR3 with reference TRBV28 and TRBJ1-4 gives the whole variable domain DVKVTQSSRYLVKRTGEKVFLECVQDMDHENMFWYRQDPGLGLRLIYFSYDVKMKEKGDIPEGYSVSREKKERFSLILESASTNQTSMYLCASMGRLEKLFFGSGTQLSVL.